A selection of T cell receptor beta chains follows, all from one sample in a study of cytomegalovirus exposure and HLA in healthy donors. TCRdb's copy holds only in-frame clones and misses some; the assay was immunoSEQ multiplex PCR. The table has about 150,000 clones, roughly 9.4% seen once. The specimen was PBMCs. These receptors all stem from a male donor in good health and CMV-seronegative. Both conserved end residues are part of each CDR3. The order of the fields is J gene, V gene, D gene, clone size, CDR3 protein, CDR3 DNA. The D gene is left open where the match is weak. Only some rows state a clone size, as once, few, many or a class for expanded clones.

J: TRBJ1-1; V: TRBV5-1; D: .; size: .; CDR3: CASSSGRMNTEAFF; DNA: TGCGCCAGCAGCAGCGGACGGATGAACACTGAAGCTTTCTTT
J: TRBJ2-2; V: TRBV4-3; D: .; size: few; CDR3: CASSQVTETGELFF; DNA: TGCGCCAGCAGCCAAGTGACAGAGACCGGGGAGCTGTTTTTT
J: TRBJ2-7; V: TRBV6-6; D: .; size: .; CDR3: CASSFTAYEQYF; DNA: TGTGCCAGCAGTTTTACGGCCTACGAGCAGTACTTC
J: TRBJ1-3; V: TRBV9; D: .; size: .; CDR3: CASSSSGTPSRSGNTIYF; DNA: TGTGCCAGCAGCTCCTCCGGGACACCCTCCCGCTCTGGAAACACCATATATTTT
J: TRBJ2-7; V: TRBV19; D: TRBD1; size: .; CDR3: CASSIATGPYEQYF; DNA: TGTGCCAGTAGTATAGCGACAGGGCCGTACGAGCAGTACTTC
J: TRBJ1-2; V: TRBV5-4; D: .; size: few; CDR3: CASSWGESGSLGYGYTF; DNA: TGTGCCAGCAGCTGGGGGGAGTCCGGGAGCCTTGGGTATGGCTACACCTTC
J: TRBJ2-7; V: TRBV6-5; D: TRBD2; size: .; CDR3: CASRDPASGGVEQYF; DNA: TGTGCCAGCAGGGATCCTGCTAGCGGGGGGGTCGAGCAGTACTTC
J: TRBJ2-7; V: TRBV6-5; D: .; size: few; CDR3: CASIGGNSYEQYF; DNA: TGTGCCAGCATCGGGGGAAACTCCTACGAGCAGTACTTC
J: TRBJ1-5; V: TRBV19; D: TRBD1; size: .; CDR3: CASRGDRGSLQPQHF; DNA: TGTGCCAGTAGGGGGGACAGGGGGTCACTACAGCCCCAGCATTTT
J: TRBJ1-3; V: TRBV5-1; D: .; size: .; CDR3: CASRSGDGNTIYF; DNA: TGCGCCAGCAGATCAGGGGATGGAAACACCATATATTTT
J: TRBJ2-5; V: TRBV5-1; D: TRBD2; size: .; CDR3: CASSPAGEETQYF; DNA: TGCGCCAGCAGCCCGGCGGGGGAAGAGACCCAGTACTTC
J: TRBJ1-5; V: TRBV19; D: .; size: once; CDR3: CASSIGAEGFNQPQHF; DNA: TGTGCCAGTAGTATCGGAGCAGAGGGATTCAATCAGCCCCAGCATTTT
J: TRBJ2-1; V: TRBV4-3; D: TRBD2; size: .; CDR3: CASSRQLAGGFNEQFF; DNA: TGCGCCAGCAGCCGCCAACTAGCGGGGGGGTTTAATGAGCAGTTCTTC
J: TRBJ1-1; V: TRBV5-4; D: TRBD1; size: few; CDR3: CASSDPGQGNTEAFF; DNA: TGTGCCAGCAGCGATCCGGGACAGGGGAACACTGAAGCTTTCTTT
J: TRBJ2-3; V: TRBV9; D: .; size: .; CDR3: CASSVVQGNPDTQYF; DNA: TGTGCCAGCAGCGTAGTACAGGGCAATCCAGATACGCAGTATTTT
J: TRBJ2-2; V: TRBV4-1; D: TRBD2; size: .; CDR3: CASTRLAGDTGELFF; DNA: TGCGCCAGCACCCGACTAGCGGGGGACACCGGGGAGCTGTTTTTT
J: TRBJ1-2; V: TRBV30; D: .; size: few; CDR3: CAWILQGLNYGYTF; DNA: TGTGCCTGGATTCTCCAGGGGCTAAACTATGGCTACACCTTC
J: TRBJ1-1; V: TRBV5-1; D: .; size: .; CDR3: CASSAGPGGVTEAFF; DNA: TGCGCCAGCAGTGCCGGCCCCGGAGGCGTCACTGAAGCTTTCTTT
J: TRBJ2-6; V: TRBV4-1; D: .; size: .; CDR3: CASSQVLQGTGANVLTF; DNA: TGCGCCAGCAGCCAAGTCCTTCAGGGGACTGGGGCCAACGTCCTGACTTTC
J: TRBJ2-7; V: TRBV5-1; D: TRBD1; size: .; CDR3: CASSTGGGYEQYF; DNA: TGCGCCAGCAGCACAGGGGGCGGCTACGAGCAGTACTTC
J: TRBJ1-3; V: TRBV28; D: TRBD1; size: few; CDR3: CASSDPGQGGIYF; DNA: TGTGCCAGCAGTGACCCCGGACAGGGGGGGATATATTTT
J: TRBJ2-1; V: TRBV28; D: .; size: few; CDR3: CASSLWTAGSYNEQFF; DNA: TGTGCCAGCAGTTTGTGGACAGCAGGCTCCTACAATGAGCAGTTCTTC
J: TRBJ1-2; V: TRBV19; D: .; size: few; CDR3: CASSINFFIGYTF; DNA: TGTGCCAGTAGTATCAACTTTTTTATCGGCTACACCTTC
J: TRBJ2-3; V: TRBV7-9; D: TRBD2; size: .; CDR3: CASRKGTSGNTDTQYF; DNA: TGTGCCAGCAGAAAAGGGACTAGCGGGAACACAGATACGCAGTATTTT
J: TRBJ2-1; V: TRBV28; D: TRBD2; size: .; CDR3: CASGGSGGNNEQFF; DNA: TGTGCCAGCGGGGGAAGCGGGGGAAACAATGAGCAGTTCTTC
J: TRBJ2-7; V: TRBV5-4; D: TRBD2; size: few; CDR3: CASSLSSGGAGYEQYF; DNA: TGTGCCAGCAGCTTGTCTAGCGGGGGGGCAGGGTACGAGCAGTACTTC
J: TRBJ1-1; V: TRBV5-1; D: TRBD1; size: few; CDR3: CASSTLNGTGLNTEAFF; DNA: TGCGCCAGCAGCACCTTGAACGGGACAGGGTTAAACACTGAAGCTTTCTTT
J: TRBJ1-2; V: TRBV28; D: .; size: few; CDR3: CASSTISRRGYGYTF; DNA: TGTGCCAGCAGCACGATTAGTCGTCGCGGCTATGGCTACACCTTC
J: TRBJ1-4; V: TRBV5-1; D: .; size: .; CDR3: CASSPGTLNEKLFF; DNA: TGCGCCAGCAGCCCGGGGACATTGAATGAAAAACTGTTTTTT
J: TRBJ1-1; V: TRBV10-3; D: .; size: few; CDR3: CAISSGGSNTEAFF; DNA: TGTGCCATCAGTTCCGGGGGGTCGAACACTGAAGCTTTCTTT
J: TRBJ2-1; V: TRBV6-5; D: TRBD2; size: few; CDR3: CASSYSRTRDEQFF; DNA: TGTGCCAGCAGTTACTCGAGGACTAGAGATGAGCAGTTCTTC
J: TRBJ2-7; V: TRBV28; D: TRBD2; size: .; CDR3: CASSRRGSGAYEQYF; DNA: TGTGCCAGCAGCCGCCGGGGCAGCGGGGCCTACGAGCAGTACTTC
J: TRBJ1-1; V: TRBV23-1; D: .; size: .; CDR3: CASSPRDSGAEAFF; DNA: TGCGCCAGCAGTCCCCGGGACTCAGGAGCTGAAGCTTTCTTT
J: TRBJ2-6; V: TRBV20-1; D: .; size: few; CDR3: CSARVGPALNF; DNA: TGCAGTGCTAGAGTGGGGCCGGCTTTAAATTTC
J: TRBJ2-3; V: TRBV27; D: TRBD2; size: few; CDR3: CASSLSGLAGGSEDTQYF; DNA: TGTGCCAGCAGTTTATCGGGACTAGCGGGGGGGAGTGAGGATACGCAGTATTTT
J: TRBJ2-2; V: TRBV28; D: TRBD2; size: few; CDR3: CASSFHASGGALSGELFF; DNA: TGTGCCAGCAGTTTTCATGCTAGCGGGGGGGCTTTGTCCGGGGAGCTATTTTTT
J: TRBJ2-2; V: TRBV18; D: .; size: .; CDR3: CASSPSIGSHTGELFF; DNA: TGTGCCAGCTCACCTTCGATCGGGAGCCACACCGGGGAGCTGTTTTTT
J: TRBJ2-2; V: TRBV7-2; D: TRBD1; size: .; CDR3: CASSIQGAVGAGELFF; DNA: TGTGCCAGCAGCATACAGGGGGCGGTCGGTGCCGGGGAGCTGTTTTTT
J: TRBJ2-1; V: TRBV5-4; D: .; size: .; CDR3: CASSLDSLKGPSYNEQFF; DNA: TGTGCCAGCAGCTTGGATTCTTTGAAGGGGCCTTCCTACAATGAGCAGTTCTTC
J: TRBJ2-6; V: TRBV28; D: TRBD1; size: few; CDR3: CASSLYGTGGSAGANVLTF; DNA: TGTGCCAGCAGTTTATATGGGACAGGGGGAAGTGCTGGGGCCAACGTCCTGACTTTC
J: TRBJ2-1; V: TRBV4-2; D: .; size: few; CDR3: CASSQDDRTRTNEQFF; DNA: TGTGCCAGCAGCCAAGACGACAGGACTAGGACCAATGAGCAGTTCTTC
J: TRBJ1-2; V: TRBV7-9; D: .; size: .; CDR3: CASGRTGTYGYTF; DNA: TGTGCCAGCGGACGGACGGGAACCTATGGCTACACCTTC
J: TRBJ2-1; V: TRBV29-1; D: TRBD2; size: .; CDR3: CSLRTSGREFF; DNA: TGCAGCTTACGGACTAGCGGGAGGGAGTTCTTC
J: TRBJ1-4; V: TRBV28; D: .; size: .; CDR3: CASSSSSPGTNEKLFF; DNA: TGTGCCAGCAGTTCATCATCCCCGGGAACAAATGAAAAACTGTTTTTT
J: TRBJ1-1; V: TRBV5-4; D: TRBD1; size: .; CDR3: CASSRTGNTEAFF; DNA: TGTGCCAGCAGCAGGACAGGAAACACTGAAGCTTTCTTT